The 28 T cell receptor beta chains given below trace back to one sample, sequenced in a study of CD8+CD57+ T cells in acquired aplastic anemia. Both TCR beta VDJ combination and CDR3 sequence profiling were carried out. Genomic DNA was the template for this profiling. From the reads, TCRdb called clonotypes with MiXCR, one entry per CDR3 protein. The sample contains 150,000 to 200,000 distinct CDR3 sequences, about 50% of which appear only once. An expansion of CD8+CD57+ cells by flow cytometry had been shown in patients chosen for sequencing. The material sequenced was sorted CD4+, CD8+, or CD8+CD57+ T cells (not recorded which) from PBMCs. Source of these receptors: a human donor with aplastic anemia.

This clonotype has a count of ten or more. V and J are TRBV24-1 and TRBJ2-7, with 7 nucleotides matching TRBD1. The CDR3 sequence is 14 residues long. In germline, CDR1 is KGHDR, CDR2 SFDVKD. The V and J ends lost 4 bases and 3 bases, in that order; junction bases with no gene match: 5. CDR3 sequence reads: CATSESGGDYEQYF. As DNA, the CDR3 is TGTGCCACCAGTGAATCAGGGGGTGACTACGAGCAGTACTTC.

Concerning this clonotype itself: This may come from a read error, since a much larger clone is one base off. This sequence joins TRBV6-5 and TRBJ2-1, with D perhaps TRBD2 (6 bases). The CDR3 has 12 residues. V shed 1 base and J shed 9 bases, with 7 bases lying between them. Germline values: CDR1 MNHEY, CDR2 SVGAGI. Here the CDR3 reads CASSYFGSEQFF. The CDR3 DNA reads TGTGCCAGCAGTTACTTCGGGAGTGAGCAGTTCTTC.

In its sample, this clonotype was seen many times. The V call is TRBV5-1, the J call TRBJ2-7, with D maybe TRBD1 (5 bases). This CDR3 is built from 13 residues. Trimming pared 0 bases from V and 3 bases from J, leaving 7 bases between. Per the germline V gene, CDR1 is SGHRS and CDR2 is YFSETQ. Here the CDR3 reads CASSLGTFYEQYF. Written as DNA, the CDR3 is TGCGCCAGCAGCTTGGGGACATTCTACGAGCAGTACTTC.

V is TRBV29-1 and J is TRBJ1-2; D may be TRBD1 (6 bases). The CDR3 sequence is 13 residues long. The V gene lost 6 bases and the J gene lost 8 bases, with 19 bases spanning the gap. Germline V CDR1 and CDR2: SQVTM, ANQGSEA. In nucleotides, the CDR3 is TGCAGCGTCCTGCCGGGACAAGGACGGGGCTACACCTTC. Amino acids: CSVLPGQGRGYTF.

A remark on this clonotype: A much bigger clone sits one base away, suggesting this may be a read error. V gene TRBV5-4 combines with J gene TRBJ2-7; 9 bases line up with TRBD2. CDR1 SGHNT and CDR2 YYREEE come from the germline V gene (reference sequence). This CDR3 is built from 18 residues. J lost 4 bases, V lost 1 base, and 15 bases had no gene match. The CDR3 loop reads CASSLPGTSLRSGYEQYF. The CDR3 nucleotides are TGTGCCAGCAGCTTGCCCGGGACTAGCCTTCGGTCGGGTTACGAGCAGTACTTC.

This clonotype has just a few counts. The chain couples TRBV7-3 to TRBJ2-7, with 10 bases identical to TRBD1. The CDR3 is 15 amino acids. Germline values: CDR1 SGHTA, CDR2 FQGTGA. The ends lost 0 bases at V and 2 bases at J; junction bases unmatched: 1. The CDR3 nucleotides read TGTGCCAGCAGCTTAACCGGGACAGGGGCCTACGAGCAGTACTTC. Protein sequence: CASSLTGTGAYEQYF.

This clonotype was detected only a few times. The V call is TRBV3-1, the J call TRBJ1-2; D not resolved. Germline V CDR1 and CDR2: LGHDT, YNNKEL (reference sequence). CDR3 length: 16 amino acids. Trimming stripped 0 bases from V and 5 bases from J, with 16 bases between. The CDR3 is CASSQDFGRSGYGYTF. CDR3 nucleotide sequence: TGTGCCAGCAGCCAAGATTTTGGCAGGTCAGGATATGGCTACACCTTC. Together with reference TRBV3-1 and TRBJ1-2, the CDR3 gives the full variable domain: DTAVSQTPKYLVTQMGNDKSIKCEQNLGHDTMYWYKQDSKKFLKIMFSYNNKELIINETVPNRFSPKSPDKAHLNLHINSLELGDSAVYFCASSQDFGRSGYGYTFGSGTRLTVV.

In its sample, this clonotype was seen many times. V is TRBV4-3 and J is TRBJ2-1, with TRBD2 as a possible D gene (5 bases). Germline loops: CDR1 LGHNA, CDR2 YSLEER. The V end lost 0 bases, the J end lost 9 bases, and 15 bases lay between the germline ends. This CDR3 comprises 15 residues. The CDR3 sequence: CASSQEVAGRGEQFF. CDR3 DNA sequence: TGCGCCAGCAGCCAAGAGGTTGCGGGCCGGGGTGAGCAGTTCTTC.

The table lists this clonotype with many counts. The V gene is TRBV11-2, the J gene TRBJ1-2, with TRBD1 identical over 12 bases. The CDR3 length is 14 residues. Germline CDR1 reads SGHAT; CDR2 reads FQNNGV. V gave up 7 bases and J gave up 7 bases; unmatched junction bases: 7. CDR3 protein: CASTVGTGGSGYTF. CDR3 coding DNA: TGTGCCAGCACCGTAGGGACAGGGGGCTCTGGCTACACCTTC. The whole variable domain, remainder taken from reference TRBV11-2 and TRBJ1-2, is EAGVAQSPRYKIIEKRQSVAFWCNPISGHATLYWYQQILGQGPKLLIQFQNNGVVDDSQLPKDRFSAERLKGVDSTLKIQPAKLEDSAVYLCASTVGTGGSGYTFGSGTRLTVV.

V gene TRBV2 combines with J gene TRBJ2-7; 7 nucleotides align to TRBD2. The DNA matches TRBJ2-5 better at its end, which makes the J call doubtful. Germline loops: CDR1 SNHLY, CDR2 FYNNEI. The CDR3 is 12 residues long. CDR3 DNA: TGTGCCAGCGCGGGAGAGGGTGAGACCCAGTACTTC. Translation gives CASAGEGETQYF.

Details on this clonotype: Since a much larger clone is just one base distant, this may be a read error. This rearrangement joins TRBV29-1 to TRBJ2-1; weak D call: TRBD2 (5 bases). Germline V CDR1 and CDR2: SQVTM, ANQGSEA. Trimming cost V 7 bases and J 1 base, with 26 bases left between them. This CDR3 region has 18 residues. Here the CDR3 reads CSADGHRGGGTSYNEQFF. CDR3 in DNA: TGCAGCGCTGACGGCCATCGTGGCGGAGGAACTTCCTACAATGAGCAGTTCTTC.

The chain combines TRBV24-1 with TRBJ2-7, with 7 bases matching TRBD1. The CDR3 runs to 16 residues. Germline V gene sequence: CDR1 KGHDR, CDR2 SFDVKD. V trimming: 0 bases; J trimming: 0 bases; junction bases outside the gene matches: 4. CDR3 protein: CATSDLKGASSYEQYF. CDR3 DNA: TGTGCCACCAGTGATTTGAAGGGGGCCAGCTCCTACGAGCAGTACTTC.

The chain uses TRBV10-3 and TRBJ2-2; a possible D gene is TRBD2 (7 bases). The CDR3 contains 14 residues. CDR1 and CDR2 from the germline V gene are ENHRY and SYGVKD. CDR3 protein: CGSRGAGNDGELFF. The DNA for the CDR3 is TGTGGTTCCAGGGGAGCGGGGAACGATGGGGAGCTGTTTTTT.

V is TRBV10-3 and J is TRBJ2-7; D is tentatively TRBD1 or TRBD2 (5 bases each). The length of the CDR3 is 14 residues. Germline CDR1 reads ENHRY; CDR2 reads SYGVKD. Trimming stripped 8 bases from V and 5 bases from J, with 19 bases between. The CDR3, as DNA: TGTGCCATCGAGAGAGGGCGTGGGGCGGACGAGCAGTACTTC. This codes for CAIERGRGADEQYF.

There are a few counts of this clonotype. One junction end does not reproduce the germline sequence, and a read error may be involved. The chain has TRBV27 and TRBJ2-1; 7 bases fit TRBD2. The CDR3 contains 14 residues. Germline V gives CDR1 MNHEY, CDR2 SMNVEV (reference sequence). CDR3 protein: CASSLASGYNEQSF. In nucleotides, the CDR3 is TGTGCCAGCAGTTTGGCTAGCGGATACAATGAGCAGTCCTTC.

This clonotype has at least ten counts. CDR3 nucleotides: TGTGCCAGCAGCTTTACCAGGCTGAACACTGAAGCTTTCTTT. This codes for CASSFTRLNTEAFF. V and J are TRBV11-3 and TRBJ1-1; the D is unclear. V lost 3 bases to trimming and J lost 0 bases, with 8 bases between them. There are 14 residues in the CDR3. Germline loops: CDR1 SGHNT, CDR2 YENEEA.

This chain connects TRBV5-1 to TRBJ2-7; 8 bases match TRBD1. CDR1 is SGHRS, CDR2 YFSETQ, per germline. Trimming took 4 bases from V and 3 from J; bases not matched to a gene: 9. CDR3 length: 15 amino acids. The CDR3 loop reads CASSPTGDRNYEQYF. The DNA for the CDR3 is TGCGCCAGCAGCCCGACCGGGGACAGGAACTACGAGCAGTACTTC. The whole variable domain, filled in from reference TRBV5-1 and TRBJ2-7, reads KAGVTQTPRYLIKTRGQQVTLSCSPISGHRSVSWYQQTPGQGLQFLFEYFSETQRNKGNFPGRFSGRQFSNSRSEMNVSTLELGDSALYLCASSPTGDRNYEQYFGPGTRLTVT.

The chain combines TRBV29-1 with TRBJ1-2, with D possibly matching TRBD1 (6 bases). V lost 2 bases, J lost 7 bases, and 23 bases lay in between. The CDR3 loop spans 16 amino acids. Germline assignment: CDR1 SQVTM and CDR2 ANQGSEA. The CDR3 nucleotides read TGCAGCGTTGAACGACGGGACACTCGGGGCGCCAGTGGCTACACCTTC. This gives the protein CSVERRDTRGASGYTF. Variable domain in full (rest from reference TRBV29-1 and TRBJ1-2): SAVISQKPSRDICQRGTSLTIQCQVDSQVTMMFWYRQQPGQSLTLIATANQGSEATYESGFVIDKFPISRPNLTFSTLTVSNMSPEDSSIYLCSVERRDTRGASGYTFGSGTRLTVV.

This rearrangement joins TRBV15 to TRBJ2-5, with 9 bases aligning to TRBD1. Per germline, CDR1 LNHNV and CDR2 YYDKDF (reference sequence). Losses at the gene ends were 3 bases for V and 5 bases for J; bases not matched to a gene: 13. This CDR3 has 17 amino acids. The CDR3 spells CATSSGPSTGGMETQYF. The CDR3 nucleotides are TGTGCCACCAGCAGTGGTCCCAGCACAGGGGGCATGGAGACCCAGTACTTC.

In the case of this clonotype: This may arise from a read error, as a much more abundant clone is one base away. The CDR3 coding sequence is TGTGCCAGCAGAGGGAGGGGATATCTTCCCTACGAGCAGTACTTC. This codes for CASRGRGYLPYEQYF. This chain uses TRBV2 with TRBJ2-7; 7 bases fit TRBD2. Germline V gives CDR1 SNHLY, CDR2 FYNNEI. The CDR3 totals 15 residues. V trimming: 6 bases; J trimming: 2 bases; junction bases outside the gene matches: 10.

This clonotype occurred many times. The V gene is TRBV7-9, the J gene TRBJ2-1, with D hard to call. The length of the CDR3 is 15 residues. The V end was cut by 5 bases, the J end by 2 bases, with 13 bases between. Germline V gives CDR1 SEHNR, CDR2 FQNEAQ (reference sequence). CDR3 sequence reads: CASSLAWSPYNEQFF. CDR3 bases: TGTGCCAGCAGCCTCGCATGGAGCCCCTACAATGAGCAGTTCTTC.

The chain couples TRBV7-6 to TRBJ1-5; D is uncertain. V lost 5 bases and J lost 0, with 5 bases in between. There are 13 residues in the CDR3. CDR1 SGHVS and CDR2 FNYEAQ come from the germline V gene. The CDR3 DNA sequence: TGTGCCAGCAGCACTCCTAGCAATCAGCCCCAGCATTTT. This encodes CASSTPSNQPQHF.

Comment on this clonotype: This may stem from a read error, because a much larger clone lies one nucleotide away. The chain uses TRBV9 and TRBJ2-3; possible D gene TRBD2, 6 bases. From germline, CDR1 is SGDLS and CDR2 YYNGEE. CDR3 size: 14 residues. The CDR3 sequence: CAGSAGTLTDTQYF. The CDR3 bases are TGTGCCGGCAGCGCCGGGACTCTAACAGATACGCAGTATTTT.

This clonotype was recorded a few times. CDR3 DNA sequence: TGTGCCAGCAGCCAAGAGAGGACGGAGACCCAGTACTTC. Its translation: CASSQERTETQYF. The rearrangement uses TRBV4-2 and TRBJ2-5; D remains ambiguous. Trimming removed 0 bases from V and 5 bases from J, with 7 bases in between. Germline loops: CDR1 LGHNA, CDR2 YNFKEQ. The CDR3 runs 13 residues.

The chain couples TRBV6-2 or TRBV6-3 to TRBJ2-3, with TRBD2 identical over 9 bases. Germline-derived CDR1 and CDR2 are MNHEY and SVGEGT. The V segment lost 2 bases and the J segment 7 bases; nucleotides outside the gene matches: 4. The CDR3 runs 14 residues. Written as DNA, the CDR3 is TGTGCCAGCAGTTACGCTAGCGGGGTGTATACGCAGTATTTT. Translating it yields CASSYASGVYTQYF.

The V gene is TRBV19, the J gene TRBJ1-6, with TRBD1 matching over 7 bases. Germline assignment: CDR1 LNHDA and CDR2 SQIVND (reference sequence). CDR3 length: 15 residues. V shed 3 bases, J shed 7 bases, and the junction held 6 bases outside the gene matches. The CDR3 bases are TGTGCCAGTAGTATGCCGGACAGGATGAATTCACCCCTCCACTTT. Protein: CASSMPDRMNSPLHF. The full variable domain, rest sourced from reference TRBV19 and TRBJ1-6, is DGGITQSPKYLFRKEGQNVTLSCEQNLNHDAMYWYRQDPGQGLRLIYYSQIVNDFQKGDIAEGYSVSREKKESFPLTVTSAQKNPTAFYLCASSMPDRMNSPLHFGNGTRLTVT.

This clonotype has at least ten counts. J is TRBJ1-1 and V is TRBV9; the D is unclear. Trimming took 4 bases from V and 3 from J, leaving 13 bases between them. This CDR3 is built from 14 residues. Germline V gene lookup returns CDR1 SGDLS and CDR2 YYNGEE. The CDR3 protein is CASSPMDGDTEAFF. Here the CDR3 DNA reads TGTGCCAGCAGCCCGATGGACGGGGACACTGAAGCTTTCTTT.

This clonotype was observed a single time. No conserved phenylalanine or tryptophan is present at the end of the CDR3, so a read error is the likely explanation. The chain links TRBV12-3 or TRBV12-4 to TRBJ2-5; D is possibly TRBD2 (5 bases). V was cut by 5 bases and J by 5 bases, with 12 bases left in between. The CDR3 extends over 13 amino acids. The CDR3 protein is CASSRRGSETQYS. Written as DNA, the CDR3 is TGTGCCAGCAGTCGACGGGGTTCGGAGACCCAGTACTCC.